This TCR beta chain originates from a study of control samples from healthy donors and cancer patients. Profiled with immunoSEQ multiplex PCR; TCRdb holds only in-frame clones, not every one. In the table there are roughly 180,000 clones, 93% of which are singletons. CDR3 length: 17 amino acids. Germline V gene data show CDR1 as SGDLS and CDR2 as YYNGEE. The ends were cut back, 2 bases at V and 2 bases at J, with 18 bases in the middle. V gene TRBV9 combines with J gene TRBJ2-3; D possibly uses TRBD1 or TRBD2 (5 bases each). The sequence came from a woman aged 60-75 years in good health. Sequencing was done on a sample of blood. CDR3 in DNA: TGTGCCAGCAGCGTTGGCGAGGGGATAATAATCACAGATACGCAGTATTTT. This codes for CASSVGEGIIITDTQYF.